Listed below are T cell receptor beta chains from one sample, sequenced in a study of T cell responses to AZD1222 COVID-19 vaccine. Only in-frame clones appear in the TCRdb table, and some are missing; sequencing was by immunoSEQ multiplex PCR. The table has nearly 200,000 clones, about 93% seen once. The sample in question was peripheral blood, obtained 28 days after the second AZD1222 dose. These receptors originate from an adult who received the AZD1222 COVID-19 vaccine. The CDR3 runs from the conserved cysteine through the conserved F or W. The D gene is left open where the match is weak. Clone size is not always given. Where it is, it says once, few, many or a class for expanded clones.

J,V,size,D,DNA,CDR3
TRBJ1-2,TRBV4-3,.,.,TGCGCCAGCAGCCAAGTCGGGGCCAGGGCAGGGTATGGCTACACCTTC,CASSQVGARAGYGYTF
TRBJ1-1,TRBV6-5,once,.,TGTGCCAGCAGCTTGAACCCCATTCTGAACACTGAAGCTTTCTTT,CASSLNPILNTEAFF
TRBJ1-3,TRBV6-5,.,.,TGTGCCGTCACGGAGGGAAACACCATATATTTT,CAVTEGNTIYF
TRBJ1-2,TRBV12-3/TRBV12-4,.,.,TGTGCCAGCAGGCCGCTTTGGGGGGCGGGCTACACCTTC,CASRPLWGAGYTF
TRBJ1-1,TRBV5-1,.,TRBD1,TGCGCCAGCAGCCCCGGGACAGGGGCCACTGAAGCTTTCTTT,CASSPGTGATEAFF
TRBJ1-1,TRBV19,.,.,TGTGCCAGTAGTATACCCCCAACAGGTGAAGCTTTCTTT,CASSIPPTGEAFF
TRBJ2-3,TRBV4-2,.,.,TGTGCCAGCAGCCAAGATAGCACAGATACGCAGTATTTT,CASSQDSTDTQYF
TRBJ1-2,TRBV7-2,.,TRBD1,TGTGCCAGCAGCTTAGGTTCGAGACAGGGATCACTCGGCTACACCTTC,CASSLGSRQGSLGYTF
TRBJ2-5,TRBV30,.,TRBD1,TGTGCCTGGAGTCAGGCAGGGGGCCGGGAGACCCAGTACTTC,CAWSQAGGRETQYF
TRBJ2-7,TRBV7-2,few,.,TGTGCCAGCAGCCCCGGAAACGAGCAGTACTTC,CASSPGNEQYF
TRBJ1-2,TRBV6-1,.,TRBD1,TGTGCCAGCAGTGAAGGCCGAGGGGGCGCGAGCTATGGCTACACCTTC,CASSEGRGGASYGYTF
TRBJ1-2,TRBV10-3,.,.,TGTGCCATCAGTGAGTCGACGATGGGCGGCGGCTACACCTTC,CAISESTMGGGYTF
TRBJ2-3,TRBV4-3,.,.,TGCGCCAGCAGCCAAGATCAGGGGGGGGGAAATACGCAGTATTTT,CASSQDQGGGNTQYF
TRBJ1-1,TRBV18,.,.,TGTGCCAGCTCATCTCGACAGGTCAACACTGAAGCTTTCTTT,CASSSRQVNTEAFF
TRBJ2-5,TRBV18,.,TRBD2,TGTGCCAGCTCACCACTACTAGCGGGTATCCAAGAGACCCAGTACTTC,CASSPLLAGIQETQYF
TRBJ1-1,TRBV27,.,.,TGTGCCAGCGGTTCGCTTAAAGGGCTCCCAAACACTGAAGCTTTCTTT,CASGSLKGLPNTEAFF
TRBJ2-5,TRBV28,.,TRBD2,TGTGCCAGCAGTCTAGCGGGGGGGCAAGAGACCCAGTACTTC,CASSLAGGQETQYF
TRBJ2-4,TRBV5-1,once,.,TGCGCCAGCAGCGAAGGGGGAAACATTCAGTACTTC,CASSEGGNIQYF
TRBJ1-3,TRBV9,.,TRBD1,TGTGCCTCGGAGGGGGGACAGCGAACTGGAAACACCATATATTTT,CASEGGQRTGNTIYF
TRBJ1-2,TRBV28,once,TRBD1,TGTGCCATCTTCAGAGGGGGCGGTGGCTACACCTTC,CAIFRGGGGYTF
TRBJ1-1,TRBV29-1,.,.,TGCAGCGTTGCTGGGGCCTTCACTGAAGCTTTCTTT,CSVAGAFTEAFF
TRBJ1-2,TRBV6-5,.,.,TGTGCCAGCCCTTCGGCCACGGCGGTTTATGGCTACACCTTC,CASPSATAVYGYTF
TRBJ1-2,TRBV6-2/TRBV6-3,.,TRBD1,TGTGCCAGCAGTTACCCCCTCCTTGGACAGGGGGCGCTTGGCTACACCTTC,CASSYPLLGQGALGYTF
TRBJ1-2,TRBV12-3/TRBV12-4,.,.,TGTGCCAGCAGTTCTTTGAGAAACTATGGCTACACCTTC,CASSSLRNYGYTF
TRBJ2-5,TRBV7-3,.,TRBD2,TGTGCCAGCAGCGCGCTAGCGGGGGCAGAGACCCAGTACTTC,CASSALAGAETQYF
TRBJ2-1,TRBV28,.,TRBD2,TGTGCCAGCAGTTCCCTCCTAGCGGGGGGTTACAATGAGCAGTTCTTC,CASSSLLAGGYNEQFF
TRBJ2-1,TRBV18,.,.,TGTGCCAGCTCACCACCTACAGGGTTCAATGAGCAGTTCTTC,CASSPPTGFNEQFF
TRBJ1-1,TRBV7-2,.,TRBD1,TGTGCCAGCAGCTCGCAGGGGGCCGGTGAAGCTTTCTTT,CASSSQGAGEAFF
TRBJ2-5,TRBV3-1/TRBV3-2,.,.,TGTGCCAGCAGCCAACCACCTAGCTCCGAGACCCAGTACTTC,CASSQPPSSETQYF
TRBJ2-2,TRBV10-3,.,.,TGTGCCATCGCGGCAGGATTGGGCACCGGGGAGCTGTTTTTT,CAIAAGLGTGELFF
TRBJ2-6,TRBV5-1,.,TRBD2,TGCGCCAGCAGCTTACTAGCGGGGAACCCTGGGGCCAACGTCCTGACTTTC,CASSLLAGNPGANVLTF
TRBJ2-1,TRBV7-3,.,.,TGTGCCAGCAGCTTAAGACCGTTCCTAGCGAACAATGAGCAGTTCTTC,CASSLRPFLANNEQFF
TRBJ2-6,TRBV6-2/TRBV6-3,once,.,TGTGCCAGCAGTTACGGAGGGACCGGGGCCAACGTCCTGACTTTC,CASSYGGTGANVLTF
TRBJ1-2,TRBV21-1,.,.,TGTGCCAGCAGCAAACCCCCGAGGAAGAACACCTTC,CASSKPPRKNTF
TRBJ2-3,TRBV9,.,TRBD2,TGTGCCAGCAGCGTAGAGGTAGCGGGGAACTCAGATACGCAGTATTTT,CASSVEVAGNSDTQYF
TRBJ1-5,TRBV18,.,.,TGTGCCAGCTCACCACTCGGCCAGTCGGGTCAGCCCCAGCATTTT,CASSPLGQSGQPQHF
TRBJ1-1,TRBV5-1,.,.,TGCGCCAGCAGCTTGGAGATGTCAGATCCTGGGAACACTGAAGCTTTCTTT,CASSLEMSDPGNTEAFF
TRBJ2-5,TRBV9,.,.,TGTGCCAGCAGCGCCTCCGTCCAAGAGACCCAGTACTTC,CASSASVQETQYF
TRBJ2-3,TRBV5-1,.,.,TGCGCCAGCAGCTTCCCCGACAGAGGCACAGATACGCAGTATTTT,CASSFPDRGTDTQYF
TRBJ1-6,TRBV9,.,.,TGTGCCAGCAGCGTAGCGCTGTCGGGATCACCCCTCCACTTT,CASSVALSGSPLHF
TRBJ1-6,TRBV27,.,.,TGTGCCAGCAGTTTGACGGGGACCTTGAGCTCCTATAATTCACCCCTCCACTTT,CASSLTGTLSSYNSPLHF
TRBJ1-3,TRBV9,.,TRBD1,TGTGCCAGCAGCGCCAACGCCGGACAGGGAGGAAACACCATATATTTT,CASSANAGQGGNTIYF
TRBJ2-7,TRBV2,.,.,TGTGCCAGCAGTGAATTCGGCCGGTGGGAATCCATCCGCTACGAGCAGTACTTC,CASSEFGRWESIRYEQYF
TRBJ2-2,TRBV4-1,.,.,TGCGCCAGCAGCCAAATTACCGGGGAGCTGTTTTTT,CASSQITGELFF
TRBJ1-6,TRBV4-3,.,.,TGCGCCAGCTCTGCGGAGGGCAGTAATTCACCCCTCCACTTT,CASSAEGSNSPLHF
TRBJ2-1,TRBV10-3,.,.,TGTGCCATCAGTGAACAGATCCCCTACAATGAGCAGTTCTTC,CAISEQIPYNEQFF
TRBJ2-7,TRBV27,.,TRBD2,TGTGCCAGCAGTCATAGCGGGGGCAGCTCCTACGAGCAGTACTTC,CASSHSGGSSYEQYF